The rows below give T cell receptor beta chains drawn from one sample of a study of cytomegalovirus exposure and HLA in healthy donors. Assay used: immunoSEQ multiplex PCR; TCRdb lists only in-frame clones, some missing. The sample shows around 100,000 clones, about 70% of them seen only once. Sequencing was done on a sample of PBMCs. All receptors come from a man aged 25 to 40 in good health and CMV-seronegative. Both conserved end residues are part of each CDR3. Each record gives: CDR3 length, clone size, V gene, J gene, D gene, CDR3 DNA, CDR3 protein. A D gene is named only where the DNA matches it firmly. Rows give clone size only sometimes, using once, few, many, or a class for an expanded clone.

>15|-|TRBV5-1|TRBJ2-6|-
TGCGCCAGCAGCAGAGCCCTCTCTGGGGCCAACGTCCTGACTTTC
CASSRALSGANVLTF
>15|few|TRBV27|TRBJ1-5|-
TGTGCCAGCATGATGGCCAGGGCATCCAATCAGCCCCAGCATTTT
CASMMARASNQPQHF
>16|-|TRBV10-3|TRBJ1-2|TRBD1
TGTGCCATCAGTGGGGGAGACCGGACAGGGAACTATGGCTACACCTTC
CAISGGDRTGNYGYTF
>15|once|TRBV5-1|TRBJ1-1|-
TGCGCCAGCAGCCCCGTCAGGGGAATGAACACTGAAGCTTTCTTT
CASSPVRGMNTEAFF
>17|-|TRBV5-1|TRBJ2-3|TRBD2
TGCGCCAGCAGCACCGAGGGACTAGCGGGAATCGCAGATACGCAGTATTTT
CASSTEGLAGIADTQYF
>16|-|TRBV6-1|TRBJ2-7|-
TGTGCCAGCAGTGAACTCGGGGGATCAGCCTCCTACGAGCAGTACTTC
CASSELGGSASYEQYF
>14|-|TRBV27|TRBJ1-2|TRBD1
TGTGCCAGCAGTCGGACAGGGGTTCCCTATGGCTACACCTTC
CASSRTGVPYGYTF
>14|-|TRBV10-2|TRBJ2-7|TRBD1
TGCGCCAGCAGGGGGGGACAGGGGGCAGGGGAGCAGTACTTC
CASRGGQGAGEQYF
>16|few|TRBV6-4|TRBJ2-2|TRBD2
TGTGCCAGCAGTGACTCGACTAGCGGGGGGGCCGGGGAGCTGTTTTTT
CASSDSTSGGAGELFF
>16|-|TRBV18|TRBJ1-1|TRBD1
TGTGCCAGCTCACCTGCTGGGACAGTCATGAACACTGAAGCTTTCTTT
CASSPAGTVMNTEAFF
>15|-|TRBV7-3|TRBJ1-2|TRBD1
TGTGCCAGCAGCCCCGGGACAGGGTCTAACTATGGCTACACCTTC
CASSPGTGSNYGYTF
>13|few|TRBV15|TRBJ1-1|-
TGTGCCACCAGCAGAGATAGTCACACTGAAGCTTTCTTT
CATSRDSHTEAFF
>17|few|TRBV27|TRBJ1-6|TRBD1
TGTGCCAGCAGTTTATCGGGACAGGGGTTCGTTAATTCACCCCTCCACTTT
CASSLSGQGFVNSPLHF
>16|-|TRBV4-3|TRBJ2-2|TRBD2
TGCGCCAGCAGCCCCTCGACTAGCGGGGATACCGGGGAGCTGTTTTTT
CASSPSTSGDTGELFF
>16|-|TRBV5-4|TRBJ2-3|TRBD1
TGTGCCAGCAGCCAAGCCGGGACAGGTAGAACAGATACGCAGTATTTT
CASSQAGTGRTDTQYF
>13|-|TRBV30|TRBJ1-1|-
TGTGCCTGGACTTCCAGGCCCGACACTGAAGCTTTCTTT
CAWTSRPDTEAFF
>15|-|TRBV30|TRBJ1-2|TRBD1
TGTGCCTGGAGTGGGACAGGGCGATTAGGTTATGGCTACCCCTTC
CAWSGTGRLGYGYPF
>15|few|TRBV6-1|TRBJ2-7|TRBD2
TGTGCCAGCAGCCCTCCCGGGACTAGCGGGAGGGTGCAGTACTTC
CASSPPGTSGRVQYF
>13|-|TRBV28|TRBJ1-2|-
TGTGCCAGCAGTTCGACAGCGAAATATGGCTACACCTTC
CASSSTAKYGYTF
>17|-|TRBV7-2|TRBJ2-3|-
TGTGCCAGCAGCGTCGTTCTCAGCGGTTCTAGCACAGATACGCAGTATTTT
CASSVVLSGSSTDTQYF
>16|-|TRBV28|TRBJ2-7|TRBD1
TGTGCCAGCAGAGGGACAGGGGGCTTTTCCTCCTACGAGCAGTACTTC
CASRGTGGFSSYEQYF
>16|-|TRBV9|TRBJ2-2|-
TGTGCCAGCAGCGGGAGGAGGTTAGGGAACACCGGGGAGCTGTTTTTT
CASSGRRLGNTGELFF
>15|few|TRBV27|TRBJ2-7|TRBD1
TGTGCCAGCAGTTTGCACGACAGGGGGCTAAACGAGCAGTACTTC
CASSLHDRGLNEQYF
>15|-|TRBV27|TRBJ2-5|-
TGTGCCAGCGGCTACAGGGGGGGTGAGGGAGAGACCCAGTACTTC
CASGYRGGEGETQYF
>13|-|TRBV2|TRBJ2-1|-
TGTGCCAGCAGTGAGATAGACTACAATGAGCAGTTCTTC
CASSEIDYNEQFF
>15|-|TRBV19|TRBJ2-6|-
TGTGCCAGTAGTCGGGTGCACTCTGGGGCCAACGTCCTGACTTTC
CASSRVHSGANVLTF
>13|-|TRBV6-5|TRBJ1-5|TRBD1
TGTGCCAGCAAAACAGGGGGCGCTCAGCCCCAGCATTTT
CASKTGGAQPQHF
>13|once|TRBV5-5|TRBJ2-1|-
TGTGCCAGCCGACAGGCCTCCTACAATGAGCAGTTCTTC
CASRQASYNEQFF
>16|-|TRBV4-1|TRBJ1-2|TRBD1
TGCGCCAGCAGCCAAGGCATCGAAGGGGGCAGTAGTGGCTACACCTTC
CASSQGIEGGSSGYTF
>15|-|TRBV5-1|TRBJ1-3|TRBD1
TGCGCCAGCAGCTTGGCCAGGGGGACGGGAAACACCATATATTTT
CASSLARGTGNTIYF
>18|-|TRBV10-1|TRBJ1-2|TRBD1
TGCGCCAGCAGGGGACCGTCGGGACAGGGGAAAATCGGGGATGGCTACACCTTC
CASRGPSGQGKIGDGYTF
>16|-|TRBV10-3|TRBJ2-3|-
TGTGCCATCAGTGAGGTCCCCAGCGGGAGCACAGATACGCAGTATTTT
CAISEVPSGSTDTQYF
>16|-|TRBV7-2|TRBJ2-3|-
TGTGCCAGCAGCTTAGGTACAGGGTTGATCACAGATACGCAGTATTTT
CASSLGTGLITDTQYF
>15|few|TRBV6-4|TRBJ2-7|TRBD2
TGTGCCAGCAGTCCCACTAGCGGGAGCTCCTACGAGCAGTACTTC
CASSPTSGSSYEQYF
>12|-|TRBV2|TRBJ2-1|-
TGTGCCAGCAGCGACGACAGACCCGAGCAGTTCTTC
CASSDDRPEQFF
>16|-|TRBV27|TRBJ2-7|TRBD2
TGTGCCAGCAGTGCAACCGGGACGGGGGGGGTTTACGAGCAGTACTTC
CASSATGTGGVYEQYF
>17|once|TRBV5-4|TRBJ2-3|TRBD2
TGTGCCAGCAGCCTGGGACTAGCGGAAGTGTGGACAGATACGCAGTATTTT
CASSLGLAEVWTDTQYF
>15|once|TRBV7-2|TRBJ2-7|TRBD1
TGTGCCAGCAGTTCCGGGACAGGGGTCGTCTACGAGCAGTACTTC
CASSSGTGVVYEQYF
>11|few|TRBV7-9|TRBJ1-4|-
TGTGCCAGCACCCGTAATGAAAAACTGTTTTTT
CASTRNEKLFF
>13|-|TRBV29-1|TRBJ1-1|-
TGCAGCGTTGACAGGGGCCCGAACACTGAAGCTTTCTTT
CSVDRGPNTEAFF
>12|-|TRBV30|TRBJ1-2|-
TGTGCCTGGAGTGTCCAGGGGTACGGCTACACCTTC
CAWSVQGYGYTF
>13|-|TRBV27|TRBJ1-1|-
TGTGCCAGCAGTTTAGGGGGGGTCGGTGAAGCTTTCTTT
CASSLGGVGEAFF
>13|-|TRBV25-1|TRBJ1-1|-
TGTGCCAGCAGTGAACGGGGGAACACTGAAGCTTTCTTT
CASSERGNTEAFF
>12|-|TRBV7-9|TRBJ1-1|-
TGTGCCAGCAGCCGAGGACTTACTGAAGCTTTCTTT
CASSRGLTEAFF
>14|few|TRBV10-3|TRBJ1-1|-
TGTGCCATCAGATCGACTAGGCTTAACACTGAAGCTTTCTTT
CAIRSTRLNTEAFF
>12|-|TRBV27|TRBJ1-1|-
TGTGCCAGCAGTTTACCTGGGAGTGAAGCTTTCTTT
CASSLPGSEAFF
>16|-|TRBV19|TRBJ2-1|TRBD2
TGTGCCAGTAGTACCCGACTAGCGGGAGCCTACAATGAGCAGTTCTTC
CASSTRLAGAYNEQFF
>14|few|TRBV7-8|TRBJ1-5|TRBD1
TGTGCCAGCAGCTCCGGGACAGGGAATCAGCCCCAGCATTTT
CASSSGTGNQPQHF
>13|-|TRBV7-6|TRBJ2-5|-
TGTGCCAGCAGCTTACTCCTCGAGGAGACCCAGTACTTC
CASSLLLEETQYF
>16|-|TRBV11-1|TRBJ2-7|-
TGTGCCAGCAGCTCCACCTCCCCGACGGGACACTACGAGCAGTACTTC
CASSSTSPTGHYEQYF
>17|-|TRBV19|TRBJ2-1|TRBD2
TGTGCCAGTAGCTCCGGGACTAGCGGGAGCTCCTACAATGAGCAGTTCTTC
CASSSGTSGSSYNEQFF
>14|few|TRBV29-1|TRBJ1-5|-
TGCAGCGTTGAAGATGGCAGGGTTGGGCAGCCCCAGCATTTT
CSVEDGRVGQPQHF
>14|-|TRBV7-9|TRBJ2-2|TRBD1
TGTGCCAGCAGCTTTCGGACAGGGGTTGGGGAGCTGTTTTTT
CASSFRTGVGELFF